Listed here are 21 T cell receptor beta chains from one sample, sequenced in a study of early T cells in non-severe SARS-CoV-2 infection. MiXCR, applied by TCRdb to the 5' RACE reads, yields one record per CDR3 protein. The repertoire holds around 50,000 distinct CDR3 sequences, with approximately 7.6% as singletons. The material sequenced was whole blood. Receptors were obtained from an adult who was a healthcare worker with PCR-confirmed SARS-CoV-2 infection or an uninfected control (not recorded which).

The table lists this clonotype with many counts. The V and J genes are TRBV20-1 and TRBJ2-3, with D perhaps matching TRBD1 or TRBD2 (6 bases each). This CDR3 is 16 amino acids long. The V end was cut by 0 bases, the J end by 0 bases, with 13 bases between. The germline V gene encodes CDR1 DFQATT and CDR2 SNEGSKA (reference sequence). The CDR3 sequence: CSARDLGGESTDTQYF. The DNA of the CDR3 is TGCAGTGCTAGAGATCTGGGGGGCGAAAGCACAGATACGCAGTATTTT.

This clonotype was observed at least ten times. The V and J genes are TRBV20-1 and TRBJ1-2, with D unresolved. Trimming shortened V by 5 bases and J by 8 bases, and 12 bases separated the two germline ends. CDR1 and CDR2 (germline): DFQATT, SNEGSKA (reference sequence). The CDR3 length is 11 residues. CDR3 nucleotides: TGCAGTGCTGCTTACACCGGCGGCTACACCTTC. Its protein is CSAAYTGGYTF.

This clonotype was counted ten times or more. The chain uses TRBV29-1 and TRBJ1-2; D gene ambiguous. V lost 6 bases to trimming and J lost 0 bases, with 5 bases between them. CDR3 size: 11 residues. The V gene's germline CDR1 is SQVTM and CDR2 ANQGSEA. The CDR3 coding sequence is TGCAGCGTGGGCGCTAACTATGGCTACACCTTC. Its protein is CSVGANYGYTF.

The V and J genes are TRBV28 and TRBJ1-3, with no clear D. This CDR3 is built from 12 residues. The V gene's germline CDR1 is MDHEN and CDR2 SYDVKM. Trimming took 6 bases from V and 1 from J, leaving 4 bases between them. The CDR3, as DNA: TGTGCCAGCAGCGAATCTGGAAACACCATATATTTT. It encodes CASSESGNTIYF.

This rearrangement joins TRBV7-2 to TRBJ1-5; D is unresolved. The CDR3 spans 15 residues. CDR1 and CDR2 (germline): SGHTA, FQGNSA. V was shortened by 3 bases and J by 0 bases, with 9 bases between the two germline ends. CDR3 residues: CASSFAPGSNQPQHF. In nucleotides, the CDR3 is TGTGCCAGCAGCTTTGCCCCGGGTAGCAATCAGCCCCAGCATTTT.

This clonotype was found many times. This rearrangement joins TRBV13 to TRBJ1-6, with D tentatively TRBD1 (5 bases). The CDR3 is 17 residues long. The V end was cut by 3 bases, the J end by 6 bases, with 18 bases between. The germline V gene encodes CDR1 PRHDT and CDR2 FYEKMQ (reference sequence). CDR3 DNA: TGTGCCAGCAGCTTGTCGGTCGGGACGGGGTTTAATTCACCCCTCCACTTT. It codes for CASSLSVGTGFNSPLHF.

This clonotype has at least ten counts. The gene calls are TRBV12-3 or TRBV12-4 and TRBJ2-1; D is perhaps TRBD2 (6 bases). CDR3 size: 16 residues. Trimming shortened V by 2 bases and J by 3 bases, and 14 bases separated the two germline ends. This chain's CDR3 is CASSLWGPGDYNEQFF. The CDR3 DNA follows: TGTGCCAGCAGTTTATGGGGTCCGGGAGACTACAATGAGCAGTTCTTC.

The gene calls are TRBV5-5 and TRBJ1-1; 10 bases align to TRBD1. Trimming at V came to 4 bases and at J to 6 bases, leaving 6 bases not matched to a gene. CDR1 and CDR2 (germline): SGHKS, YYEKEE (reference sequence). CDR3 size: 14 residues. As DNA, the CDR3 is TGTGCCAGCAGCCCGGGACAGGGGAGAGCTGAAGCTTTCTTT. Amino acids: CASSPGQGRAEAFF. The whole variable domain, remainder taken from reference TRBV5-5 and TRBJ1-1, is DAGVTQSPTHLIKTRGQQVTLRCSPISGHKSVSWYQQVLGQGPQFIFQYYEKEERGRGNFPDRFSARQFPNYSSELNVNALLLGDSALYLCASSPGQGRAEAFFGQGTRLTVV.

This chain uses TRBV13 with TRBJ2-2, with 7 bases that match TRBD1. The CDR3 sequence is 14 residues long. Germline-derived CDR1 and CDR2 are PRHDT and FYEKMQ (reference sequence). Trimming at V came to 6 bases and at J to 4 bases, leaving 5 bases not matched to a gene. The CDR3 bases are TGTGCCAGCAGACACAGGGGAAGCACCGGGGAGCTGTTTTTT. This translates into CASRHRGSTGELFF.

This clonotype was picked up many times. A junction end diverges from the germline sequence, so it may reflect a read error. The chain has TRBV20-1 and TRBJ1-1; D may be TRBD1 (5 bases). The CDR3 totals 14 residues. Germline CDR1 reads DFQATT; CDR2 reads SNEGSKA (reference sequence). In DNA, the CDR3 is TGCAATGCTAGGAGGGGCGGGAGTGACACTGAAGCTTTCTTT. This translates into CNARRGGSDTEAFF.

This chain links TRBV12-3 or TRBV12-4 with TRBJ1-6; TRBD1 might be the D (5 bases). This CDR3 region has 17 residues. V lost 5 bases and J lost 0, with 14 bases in between. The CDR3 sequence is CASSPQGGGSYNSPLHF. In nucleotides, the CDR3 is TGTGCCAGCAGTCCTCAGGGAGGAGGCTCCTATAATTCACCCCTCCACTTT.

This clonotype was picked up many times. The chain joins TRBV28 to TRBJ2-7; 7 nucleotides line up with TRBD1. V dropped 3 bases and J dropped 2; count of bases not matched to a gene: 4. The germline CDR1 and CDR2 sequences are MDHEN and SYDVKM. The CDR3 is 14 amino acids. The CDR3 region has the DNA TGTGCCAGCAGTTTTCGGGGACAGACCTACGAGCAGTACTTC. It yields the protein CASSFRGQTYEQYF.

This clonotype was counted at least ten times. CDR3 amino acids: CASSFGDTQYF. Here the CDR3 DNA reads TGTGCCAGCAGCTTCGGGGATACGCAGTATTTT. The V and J genes are TRBV11-2 and TRBJ2-3; no clear D gene. Germline values: CDR1 SGHAT, CDR2 FQNNGV. V was cut by 3 bases and J by 6 bases, with 4 bases left in between. There are 11 residues in the CDR3.

This clonotype was recorded at least ten times. V and J are TRBV20-1 and TRBJ2-3; D might be TRBD2 (5 bases). The length of the CDR3 is 14 residues. V shed 3 bases and J shed 1 base, with 11 bases lying between them. Looked up from germline, CDR1 is DFQATT and CDR2 is SNEGSKA (reference sequence). The CDR3 DNA is TGCAGTGCTAGTGGACTGGTCGGCACAGATACGCAGTATTTT. Protein sequence: CSASGLVGTDTQYF.

CDR3 sequence reads: CSVNPGQGNTIYF. Here the CDR3 DNA reads TGCAGCGTTAACCCGGGACAGGGAAACACCATATATTTT. The chain combines TRBV29-1 with TRBJ1-3, with 7 bases fitting TRBD1. After removal of 5 bases from V and 4 bases from J, the junction contained 5 bases not matched to a gene. The CDR3 is made up of 13 amino acids. Per germline, CDR1 SQVTM and CDR2 ANQGSEA.

This clonotype appeared many times. The V and J genes are TRBV7-9 and TRBJ2-4, with 9 bases that match TRBD1. This CDR3 spans 14 amino acids. Germline V gives CDR1 SEHNR, CDR2 FQNEAQ (reference sequence). J was trimmed by 6 bases and V by 0 bases; bases with no gene match: 0. CDR3 sequence (DNA): TGTGCCAGCAGCTTAGCACAGGGGGCAAACATTCAGTACTTC. Translation: CASSLAQGANIQYF.

This clonotype has a count of ten or more. The rearrangement uses TRBV11-3 and TRBJ1-4, with D uncertain. There are 19 residues in the CDR3. V was clipped by 1 base and J by 4 bases, with 22 bases between them. CDR1 is SGHNT, CDR2 YENEEA, per germline. The CDR3 is CASSLVPEPNLTDNEKLFF. CDR3 in DNA: TGTGCCAGCAGCTTAGTTCCGGAGCCAAATTTAACCGATAATGAAAAACTGTTTTTT.

This clonotype appeared many times. The rearrangement uses TRBV7-8 and TRBJ1-5, with D uncertain. The V and J ends lost 3 bases and 1 base respectively, with 4 bases between them. The CDR3 covers 13 residues. CDR1 is SGHVS, CDR2 FQNEAQ, per germline. The CDR3, as DNA: TGTGCCAGCAGCTTCTGGAGCAATCAGCCCCAGCATTTT. Protein: CASSFWSNQPQHF.

V and J are TRBV6-5 and TRBJ2-7; TRBD2 matches 12 bases. In germline, CDR1 is MNHEY, CDR2 SVGAGI. The CDR3 covers 15 residues. The V gene end was trimmed by 4 bases and the J gene end by 4 bases; junction bases not matched to a gene: 5. In nucleotides, the CDR3 is TGTGCCAGCAGTTCCCCTAGCGGGGGGGTTTACGAGCAGTACTTC. Amino acids: CASSSPSGGVYEQYF.

This clonotype was counted between two and nine times. This sequence joins TRBV6-1 and TRBJ2-3; D assignment may be TRBD1 or TRBD2 (5 bases each). This CDR3 is built from 14 residues. Germline lookup yields CDR1 MNHNS and CDR2 SASEGT. The V end lost 6 bases, the J end lost 3 bases, and 13 bases lay between the germline ends. The CDR3 DNA reads as TGTGCCAGCAGATGGGGCGAGGGTACAGATACGCAGTATTTT. Translated: CASRWGEGTDTQYF.

The rearrangement joins TRBV4-3 to TRBJ2-5; 9 bases are shared with TRBD2. Germline CDR1 LGHNA, CDR2 YSLEER. Trimming cost V 0 bases and J 2 bases; bases outside gene matches: 10. CDR3 length equals 18 residues. This CDR3 reads CASSQEASGMGFQETQYF. In DNA form, the CDR3 reads TGCGCCAGCAGCCAAGAGGCTAGCGGGATGGGATTTCAAGAGACCCAGTACTTC.